This T cell receptor beta chain emerged from a study of blood T cell repertoires in COVID-19. Study information: Spain, Italy and the United States supplied samples that represented acute and convalescent COVID-19. T cells, B-cell-depleted T cells, or PBMCs provided the cDNA or gDNA that served as material.

This table comes from immunoSEQ multiplex PCR, and its TCRdb copy is limited to in-frame clones, with some not included. There are 250,000 or so clones in the sample; approximately 90% occur only once, and approximately 2.5% lies in the top ten. The sequencing sample was made of peripheral blood. This clonotype originated in a young man with COVID-19, enrolled during active disease.

The CDR3 region is CASSYGDRAPEVVETQYF. The CDR3 nucleotides are TGTGCCAGCAGCTACGGGGACAGGGCTCCCGAGGTCGTGGAGACCCAGTACTTC. V usage is TRBV11-2 and J usage is TRBJ2-5; 9 bases are shared with TRBD1. Germline V lookup: CDR1 SGHAT, CDR2 FQNNGV. With 4 bases clipped from V and 5 bases from J, the junction kept 17 bases outside the gene matches. CDR3 size: 18 residues.